This T cell receptor (beta chain) was profiled in a study of T-cell reconstitution after alpha-beta-depleted transplantation in children. Library preparation (for TCRbeta) was performed with unique molecular identifiers. TCRdb reanalysed the PCR reads using MiXCR and keeps one entry per CDR3 protein. Among about 200,000 distinct CDR3 sequences listed, roughly 8.3% were seen once. The CDR3 is 15 residues long. Germline loops: CDR1 SQVTM, CDR2 ANQGSEA. Losses at the gene ends were 2 bases for V and 7 bases for J; bases not matched to a gene: 10. General observations from the study: Surviving recipient T cells and intrathymic progenitors accounted for some patients' high TCRbeta diversity at day 60.

This clonotype appeared many times. Its antigen is unidentified. Source: PBMCs, mostly from graft donor cells, taken 360 days after TCRalphabeta/CD19-depleted stem cell transplant. This clonotype was sampled from a male patient under 10 years old who had a stem cell transplant for acute myeloid leukemia, so the T cells may come from the graft donor. The V and J genes are TRBV29-1 and TRBJ2-1, with 8 nucleotides matching TRBD1. CDR3 coding DNA: TGCAGCGTTGAATGGAGAAGGACAGGGCTGAATGAGCAGTTCTTC. Its protein is CSVEWRRTGLNEQFF.